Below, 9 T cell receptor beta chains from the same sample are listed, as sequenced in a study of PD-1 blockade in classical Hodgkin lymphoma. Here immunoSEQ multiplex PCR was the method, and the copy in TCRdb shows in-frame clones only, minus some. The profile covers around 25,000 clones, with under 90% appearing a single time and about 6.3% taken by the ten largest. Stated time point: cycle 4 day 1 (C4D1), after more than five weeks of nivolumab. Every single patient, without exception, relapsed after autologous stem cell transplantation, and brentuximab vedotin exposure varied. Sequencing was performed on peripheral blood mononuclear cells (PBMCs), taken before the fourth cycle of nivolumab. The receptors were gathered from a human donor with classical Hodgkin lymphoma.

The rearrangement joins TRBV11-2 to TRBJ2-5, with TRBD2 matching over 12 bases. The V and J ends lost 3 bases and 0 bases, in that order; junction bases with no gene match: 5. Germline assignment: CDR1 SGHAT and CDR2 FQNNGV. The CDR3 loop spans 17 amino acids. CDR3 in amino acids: CASSFSGTSGYQETQYF. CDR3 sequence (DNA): TGTGCCAGCAGCTTTTCAGGGACTAGCGGGTACCAAGAGACCCAGTACTTC.

CDR3 loop: CASSYTGLGTDTQYF. CDR3 nucleotide sequence: TGTGCCAGCAGTTACACAGGGTTGGGGACAGATACGCAGTATTTT. The gene calls are TRBV27 and TRBJ2-3; possibly TRBD1 for D (6 bases). Trimming took 4 bases from V and 3 from J, leaving 14 bases between them. The CDR3 is made up of 15 amino acids. Germline V gene lookup returns CDR1 MNHEY and CDR2 SMNVEV (reference sequence).

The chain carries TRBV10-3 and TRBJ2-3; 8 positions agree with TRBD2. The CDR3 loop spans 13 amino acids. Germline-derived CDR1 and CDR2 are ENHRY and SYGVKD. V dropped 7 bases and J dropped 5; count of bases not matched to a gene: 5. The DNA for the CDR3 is TGTGCCATCATGGGTAGCGGGAAAGATACGCAGTATTTT. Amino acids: CAIMGSGKDTQYF.

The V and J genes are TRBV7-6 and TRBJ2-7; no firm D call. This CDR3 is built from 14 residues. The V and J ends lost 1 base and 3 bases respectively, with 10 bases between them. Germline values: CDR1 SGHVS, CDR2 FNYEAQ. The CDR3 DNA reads TGTGCCAGCAGCTTAGGTACACCGAACTACGAGCAGTACTTC. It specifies CASSLGTPNYEQYF. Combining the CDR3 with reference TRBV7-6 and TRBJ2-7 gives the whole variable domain GAGVSQSPRYKVTKRGQDVALRCDPISGHVSLYWYRQALGQGPEFLTYFNYEAQQDKSGLPNDRFSAERPEGSISTLTIQRTEQRDSAMYRCASSLGTPNYEQYFGPGTRLTVT.

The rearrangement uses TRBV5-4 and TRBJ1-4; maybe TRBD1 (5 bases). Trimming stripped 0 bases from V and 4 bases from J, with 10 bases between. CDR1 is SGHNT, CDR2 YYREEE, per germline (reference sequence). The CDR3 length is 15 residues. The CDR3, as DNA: TGTGCCAGCAGCTTGGCTACAGGAGTTAATGAAAAACTGTTTTTT. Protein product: CASSLATGVNEKLFF.

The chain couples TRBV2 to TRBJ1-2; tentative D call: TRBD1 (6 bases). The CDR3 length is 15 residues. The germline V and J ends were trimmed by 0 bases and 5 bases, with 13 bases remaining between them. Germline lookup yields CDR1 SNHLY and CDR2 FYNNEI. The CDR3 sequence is CASSEASGALYGYTF. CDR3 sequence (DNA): TGTGCCAGCAGTGAAGCGTCAGGGGCACTTTATGGCTACACCTTC.

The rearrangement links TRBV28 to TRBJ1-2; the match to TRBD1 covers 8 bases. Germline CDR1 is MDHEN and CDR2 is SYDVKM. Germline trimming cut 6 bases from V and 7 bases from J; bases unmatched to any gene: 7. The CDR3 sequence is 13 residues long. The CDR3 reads CASRSQGVSGYTF. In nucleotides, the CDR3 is TGTGCCAGCAGGTCACAGGGGGTAAGTGGCTACACCTTC.

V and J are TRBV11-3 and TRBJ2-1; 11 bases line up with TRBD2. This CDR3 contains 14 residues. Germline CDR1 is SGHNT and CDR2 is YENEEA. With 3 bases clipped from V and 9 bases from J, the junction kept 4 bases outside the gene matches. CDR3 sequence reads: CASSFSGGAGEQFF. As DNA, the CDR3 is TGTGCCAGCAGCTTTAGCGGGGGGGCCGGTGAGCAGTTCTTC.

CDR3 DNA sequence: TGTGCCAGCAGCGTAGGGGCGGGAGTCACCTACAATGAGCAGTTCTTC. It translates to CASSVGAGVTYNEQFF. V gene TRBV9 combines with J gene TRBJ2-1; 7 bases agree with TRBD2. In germline, CDR1 is SGDLS, CDR2 YYNGEE. The ends lost 0 bases at V and 2 bases at J; junction bases unmatched: 5. The CDR3 totals 16 residues.